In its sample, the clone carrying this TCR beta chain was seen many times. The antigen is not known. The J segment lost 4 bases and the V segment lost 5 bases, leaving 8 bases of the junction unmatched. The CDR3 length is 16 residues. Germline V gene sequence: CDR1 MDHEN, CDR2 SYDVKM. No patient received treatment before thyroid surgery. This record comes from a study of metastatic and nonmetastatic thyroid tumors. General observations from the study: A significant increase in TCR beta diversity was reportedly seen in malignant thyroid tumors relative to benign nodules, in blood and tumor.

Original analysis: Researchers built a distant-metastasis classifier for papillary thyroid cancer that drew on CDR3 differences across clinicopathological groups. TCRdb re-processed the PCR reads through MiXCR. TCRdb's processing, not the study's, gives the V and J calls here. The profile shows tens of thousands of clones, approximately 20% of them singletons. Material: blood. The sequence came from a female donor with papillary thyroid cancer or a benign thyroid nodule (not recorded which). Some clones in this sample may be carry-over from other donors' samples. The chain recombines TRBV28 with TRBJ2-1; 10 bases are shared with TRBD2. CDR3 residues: CASSPSSGRAYNEQFF. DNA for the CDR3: TGTGCCAGCAGTCCAAGCAGCGGGAGGGCTTACAATGAGCAGTTCTTC.